The text below deals with one T cell receptor (beta chain). Its antigen is not known. At the Johns Hopkins FTIC core, DNA taken from cultured CD4+ T cells was sequenced by way of the Oncomine TCR Beta short-read assay. TCRdb recomputed calls from the PCR reads with MiXCR, one row per CDR3 protein. In the table there are approximately 15,000 distinct CDR3 sequences, around three fifths of which are singletons. Indicated treatment: roughly ten-day PBMC culture with coronavirus spike peptide pools or control peptides (ViraFEST assay). The CDR3 spans 12 residues. Per germline, CDR1 DFQATT and CDR2 SNEGSKA (reference sequence). Trimming took 5 bases from V and 1 from J, leaving 8 bases between them. This sample was taken from a study of vaccination and CD4 T cells after COVID-19. Across the whole study: The study enrolled six male and four female convalescents, two of whom were Hispanic.

This receptor was obtained from a human donor who had recovered from COVID-19. The rearrangement links TRBV20-1 to TRBJ2-5, with D maybe TRBD2 (5 bases). The specimen sequenced was CD4+ T cells from blood, cultured in vitro. The CDR3 DNA is TGCAGTGCTCCGGGGTTCCAAGAGACCCAGTACTTC. Its translation: CSAPGFQETQYF.